The 28 T cell receptor beta chains below all came from one sample that was sequenced in a study of blood T cell repertoires in COVID-19. Sequenced by immunoSEQ multiplex PCR; TCRdb stores in-frame clones only, minus some. The data contain about 300,000 clones, about 83% of them singletons. Material for sequencing was peripheral blood. The receptors were sampled from a woman aged 50 to 65 who had recovered from COVID-19.

There are a few counts of this clone. V is TRBV6-2 or TRBV6-3 and J is TRBJ1-1; 9 positions match TRBD1. This CDR3 is 13 amino acids long. Germline lookup yields CDR1 MNHEY and CDR2 SVGEGT. V lost 5 bases to trimming and J lost 5 bases; unmatched junction nucleotides: 3. The CDR3 protein is CASSRQGVTEAFF. DNA for the CDR3: TGTGCCAGCAGTAGACAGGGGGTGACTGAAGCTTTCTTT.

V is TRBV28 and J is TRBJ1-5; 9 positions agree with TRBD1. The CDR3 has 14 amino acids. Germline CDR1 MDHEN, CDR2 SYDVKM. V was pared by 8 bases and J by 6 bases, with 8 bases of the junction left unmatched. The CDR3 protein is CASRPTGGGQPQHF. The CDR3 DNA is TGTGCCAGCCGACCGACAGGGGGAGGTCAGCCCCAGCATTTT.

This chain uses TRBV19 with TRBJ2-1; TRBD1 agrees at 8 bases. The CDR3 is made up of 14 amino acids. V dropped 3 bases and J dropped 7; count of bases not matched to a gene: 5. Germline V gene sequence: CDR1 LNHDA, CDR2 SQIVND (reference sequence). This CDR3 is CASSITGGLNEQFF. The CDR3 DNA sequence: TGTGCCAGTAGTATCACAGGGGGTCTGAATGAGCAGTTCTTC.

This CDR3 is CASSLASGNTEAFF. The CDR3 bases are TGCGCCAGCAGCTTGGCCAGTGGGAACACTGAAGCTTTCTTT. This chain links TRBV5-1 with TRBJ1-1, with unresolved D. The ends were cut back, 0 bases at V and 1 base at J, with 7 bases in the middle. Per germline, CDR1 SGHRS and CDR2 YFSETQ. The CDR3 consists of 14 residues.

The rearrangement links TRBV5-4 to TRBJ1-2; a possible D gene is TRBD1 (5 bases). The V end was cut by 4 bases, the J end by 4 bases, with 17 bases between. CDR1 is SGHNT and CDR2 is YYREEE in the germline V gene (reference sequence). The CDR3 has 15 amino acids. The CDR3 bases are TGTGCCAGCAGCCCAGAGCAGGGCCCCAGCTATGGCTACACCTTC. It translates to CASSPEQGPSYGYTF.

The CDR3 reads CASSLRAGEDEQFF. In DNA, the CDR3 is TGTGCCAGCAGCTTAAGAGCGGGGGAGGATGAGCAGTTCTTC. The V and J genes are TRBV7-3 and TRBJ2-1; 8 bases are a match to TRBD2. There are 14 residues in the CDR3. After removal of 1 base from V and 8 bases from J, the junction contained 4 bases not matched to a gene. Germline CDR1 is SGHTA and CDR2 is FQGTGA.

The chain carries TRBV6-4 and TRBJ2-2; D gene ambiguous. Trimming left V 0 bases short and J 6 bases short, with 8 bases between. The length of the CDR3 is 14 residues. Germline V gene lookup returns CDR1 MRHNA and CDR2 SNTAGT. The CDR3 nucleotides read TGTGCCAGCAGTGACTCGTCGTTTTCCGGGGAGCTGTTTTTT. This sequence encodes CASSDSSFSGELFF.

This clone was detected a few times. The chain links TRBV20-1 to TRBJ2-7; 9 bases fit TRBD2. Germline CDR1 and CDR2: DFQATT and SNEGSKA (reference sequence). The CDR3 is 14 residues long. Trimming at V came to 3 bases and at J to 3 bases, leaving 6 bases not matched to a gene. Written as DNA, the CDR3 is TGCAGTGCTAGTGGTCAGCGGGGGGTCTACGAGCAGTACTTC. This sequence encodes CSASGQRGVYEQYF.

The V gene is TRBV10-3, the J gene TRBJ2-3, with D unclear. The germline V gene has CDR1 ENHRY and CDR2 SYGVKD. Trimming took off 8 bases at V and 4 bases at J, with 16 bases between the two ends. The CDR3 consists of 14 residues. CDR3: CAIGLRQDSDTQYF. The CDR3 bases are TGTGCCATCGGCCTTCGGCAGGATTCAGATACGCAGTATTTT.

This clone was observed a handful of times. This chain uses TRBV4-1 with TRBJ2-7, with TRBD1 matching over 7 bases. There are 16 residues in the CDR3. J lost 1 base, V lost 0 bases, and 6 bases had no gene match. Germline CDR1 and CDR2: MGHRA and YSYEKL. CDR3 nucleotide sequence: TGCGCCAGCAGCCAAGATACAGGGGCTTTGTCCTACGAGCAGTACTTC. This translates into CASSQDTGALSYEQYF.

The chain has TRBV3-1 (or the pseudogene TRBV3-2) and TRBJ2-7; tentatively, D is TRBD2 (6 bases). V was cut by 0 bases and J by 6 bases, with 9 bases left in between. Germline V gives CDR1 LGHDT, CDR2 YNNKEL (reference sequence). This CDR3 spans 13 amino acids. The CDR3 loop reads CASSQDGGTEQYF. DNA for the CDR3: TGTGCCAGCAGCCAAGATGGAGGGACCGAGCAGTACTTC.

The chain has TRBV7-9 and TRBJ1-1; tentative D call: TRBD1 (6 bases). CDR3 size: 17 residues. Germline V gives CDR1 SEHNR, CDR2 FQNEAQ (reference sequence). The V end lost 2 bases, the J end lost 5 bases, and 21 bases lay between the germline ends. The CDR3 here is CASSLPPLQGLRTEAFF. The CDR3 DNA follows: TGTGCCAGCAGCTTACCCCCCTTACAGGGTTTGAGGACTGAAGCTTTCTTT.

CDR3 sequence reads: CSASGLAGGLSYEQYF. In DNA form, the CDR3 reads TGCAGTGCTAGTGGTCTAGCGGGAGGGTTGTCCTACGAGCAGTACTTC. The chain combines TRBV20-1 with TRBJ2-7; 12 bases agree with TRBD2. This CDR3 has 16 residues. Germline V gives CDR1 DFQATT, CDR2 SNEGSKA (reference sequence). The V segment lost 3 bases and the J segment 1 base; nucleotides outside the gene matches: 7.

The chain recombines TRBV18 with TRBJ1-5; 8 nucleotides match TRBD1. From germline, CDR1 is KGHSH and CDR2 LQKENI. Trimming removed 4 bases from V and 6 bases from J; junction bases left unmatched: 2. The CDR3 sequence is 13 residues long. The DNA of the CDR3 is TGTGCCAGCTCACAGGACAGGGCTCAGCCCCAGCATTTT. It yields the protein CASSQDRAQPQHF.

CDR3 sequence reads: CAWSGVGVGTEAFF. CDR3 DNA sequence: TGTGCCTGGAGTGGGGTAGGGGTGGGCACTGAAGCTTTCTTT. The chain uses TRBV30 and TRBJ1-1; perhaps TRBD1 as D (5 bases). The CDR3 spans 14 residues. Germline assignment: CDR1 GTSNPN and CDR2 SVGIG (reference sequence). Between the trimmed V and J ends, which lost 1 base and 4 bases, there was a span of 13 bases.

The chain uses TRBV18 and TRBJ1-1; 7 bases fit TRBD1. In germline, CDR1 is KGHSH, CDR2 LQKENI. This CDR3 comprises 16 residues. The trim removed 8 bases at V and 0 bases at J, leaving 12 bases unmatched. The DNA of the CDR3 is TGTGCCAGCGCGTCCGGGACAGCCACCCTGAACACTGAAGCTTTCTTT. Protein: CASASGTATLNTEAFF.

The table lists this clone with many counts. This chain links TRBV7-2 with TRBJ2-7, with 10 bases aligning to TRBD2. Germline CDR1 is SGHTA and CDR2 is FQGNSA. This CDR3 region has 16 residues. J gave up 6 bases and V 0 bases, and 8 bases lay outside the gene matches. Written as DNA, the CDR3 is TGTGCCAGCAGCTTAGCCAGGGGTCTAGCGGGAGTCGAGCAGTACTTC. Protein: CASSLARGLAGVEQYF.

The chain couples TRBV6-2 or TRBV6-3 to TRBJ1-2; TRBD1 matches at 8 bases. This CDR3 spans 14 amino acids. Germline V gene data show CDR1 as MNHEY and CDR2 as SVGEGT. The V gene end was trimmed by 6 bases and the J gene end by 8 bases; junction bases not matched to a gene: 11. CDR3 in DNA: TGTGCCAGCAGCCAGGGACAGGCCCTAGGCGGCTACACCTTC. It yields the protein CASSQGQALGGYTF.

The rearrangement joins TRBV13 to TRBJ1-6, with a tentative D call TRBD1 (5 bases). Germline assignment: CDR1 PRHDT and CDR2 FYEKMQ (reference sequence). V was trimmed by 1 base and J by 9 bases, leaving 13 bases between them. The length of the CDR3 is 15 residues. Here the CDR3 reads CASSLVPGLGSPLHF. In DNA form, the CDR3 reads TGTGCCAGCAGCTTAGTTCCAGGGCTTGGTTCACCCCTCCACTTT.

The chain carries TRBV6-6 and TRBJ2-7, with 15 bases fitting TRBD2. With V trimmed by 6 bases and J by 4 bases, 4 bases remained unmatched. The CDR3 extends over 15 amino acids. Germline assignment: CDR1 MNHNY and CDR2 SVGAGI (reference sequence). Written as DNA, the CDR3 is TGTGCCAGCAGACAAGGACTAGCGGGAGGGTACGAGCAGTACTTC. The encoded protein is CASRQGLAGGYEQYF.

The genes are TRBV27 and TRBJ2-7; tentative D call: TRBD1 (5 bases). The V end lost 6 bases, the J end lost 7 bases, and 10 bases lay between the germline ends. This CDR3 is 11 amino acids long. Germline CDR1 and CDR2: MNHEY and SMNVEV (reference sequence). In nucleotides, the CDR3 is TGTGCCAGCAGACTGGGGCTTGAGCAGTACTTC. It yields the protein CASRLGLEQYF.

The chain couples TRBV7-2 to TRBJ2-2; tentatively, D is TRBD1 (5 bases). This CDR3 has 15 amino acids. Germline CDR1 reads SGHTA; CDR2 reads FQGNSA. Trimming left V 4 bases short and J 1 base short, with 10 bases between. The CDR3 region has the DNA TGTGCCAGCAGCTACGACGGACAGAACACCGGGGAGCTGTTTTTT. Protein product: CASSYDGQNTGELFF.

This clone was counted once. V usage is TRBV3-1 (or the pseudogene TRBV3-2) and J usage is TRBJ2-7, with TRBD2 matching 9 bases. V lost 1 base, J lost 4 bases, and 8 bases stayed unmatched. This CDR3 has 16 amino acids. The germline CDR1 and CDR2 sequences are LGHDT and YNNKEL (reference sequence). The CDR3 DNA reads as TGTGCCAGCAGCCAAGGGTATGCGGGGGGGCTATACGAGCAGTACTTC. Amino acids: CASSQGYAGGLYEQYF.

This clone was observed once. V is TRBV11-3 and J is TRBJ2-1; TRBD2 matches at 7 bases. V shed 8 bases and J 11 bases; nucleotides not matched to a gene: 12. This CDR3 is 13 amino acids long. The germline V gene encodes CDR1 SGHNT and CDR2 YENEEA. CDR3 coding DNA: TGTGCCAGCGGCCGTAGTGGGGGGGAAAAGCAGTTCTTC. Protein sequence: CASGRSGGEKQFF.

This clone appeared once. The chain links TRBV5-1 to TRBJ2-2; TRBD1 matches 7 bases. The V gene end was trimmed by 4 bases and the J gene end by 4 bases; junction bases not matched to a gene: 4. Germline CDR1 is SGHRS and CDR2 is YFSETQ. This CDR3 has 14 residues. The CDR3 DNA follows: TGCGCCAGCAGCACGGGACAGAGCACCGGGGAGCTGTTTTTT. As protein: CASSTGQSTGELFF.

The gene calls are TRBV5-8 and TRBJ2-3; weak D call: TRBD2 (6 bases). The V and J ends lost 7 bases and 3 bases respectively, with 24 bases between them. The germline gives CDR1 SGHTS, CDR2 YDEGEE. This CDR3 has 17 amino acids. In DNA form, the CDR3 reads TGTGCCAGCTCAAACCCGGGGGAAAGCCCAGGGACAGATACGCAGTATTTT. It yields the protein CASSNPGESPGTDTQYF.

The J gene is TRBJ1-5, the V gene TRBV19, with 7 bases fitting TRBD1. CDR3 length: 18 residues. The junction had 11 bases not matched to a gene; V was cut back by 1 base and J by 2 bases. Per germline, CDR1 LNHDA and CDR2 SQIVND (reference sequence). This CDR3 is CASSIVSGTVSRNQPQHF. The CDR3, as DNA: TGTGCCAGTAGTATAGTATCTGGGACAGTATCCCGCAATCAGCCCCAGCATTTT. The variable domain in full, with the rest retrieved from reference TRBV19 and TRBJ1-5, is DGGITQSPKYLFRKEGQNVTLSCEQNLNHDAMYWYRQDPGQGLRLIYYSQIVNDFQKGDIAEGYSVSREKKESFPLTVTSAQKNPTAFYLCASSIVSGTVSRNQPQHFGDGTRLSIL.

The rearrangement links TRBV5-4 to TRBJ2-5; no firm D call. Trimming left V 2 bases short and J 7 bases short, with 12 bases between. Germline assignment: CDR1 SGHNT and CDR2 YYREEE (reference sequence). CDR3 length equals 13 residues. The CDR3 sequence: CASSFPGRGTQYF. The CDR3 DNA follows: TGTGCCAGCAGCTTCCCCGGTCGTGGGACCCAGTACTTC.